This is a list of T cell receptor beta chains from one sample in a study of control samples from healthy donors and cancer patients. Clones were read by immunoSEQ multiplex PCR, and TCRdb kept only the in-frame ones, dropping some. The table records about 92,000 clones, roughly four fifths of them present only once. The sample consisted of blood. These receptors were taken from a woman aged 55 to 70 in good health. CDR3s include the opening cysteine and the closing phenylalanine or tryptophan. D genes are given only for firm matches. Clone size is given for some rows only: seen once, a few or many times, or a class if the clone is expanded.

CDR3 DNA: TGCAGCGTTGGAGCCTGGACGTTTAGCTCCTACGAGCAGTACTTC
CDR3 protein: CSVGAWTFSSYEQYF
J gene: TRBJ2-7
D gene: .
V gene: TRBV29-1
clone size: .

CDR3 DNA: TGTGCCACCAGTGATTTCCAGCGGGAGGCAGATACGCAGTATTTT
CDR3 protein: CATSDFQREADTQYF
J gene: TRBJ2-3
D gene: TRBD2
V gene: TRBV24-1
clone size: .

CDR3 DNA: TGTGCCAGCAGCTTAGGGACACTAAGGAACACTGAAGCTTTCTTT
CDR3 protein: CASSLGTLRNTEAFF
J gene: TRBJ1-1
D gene: .
V gene: TRBV13
clone size: .

CDR3 DNA: TGCGCCAGCAGTTCCCCTCGGGGACAGGGGGTTACAACTAATGAAAAACTGTTTTTT
CDR3 protein: CASSSPRGQGVTTNEKLFF
J gene: TRBJ1-4
D gene: TRBD1
V gene: TRBV5-1
clone size: .

CDR3 DNA: TGTGCCAGCAGAGGGGGTCTTTTTAATTCACCCCTCCACTTT
CDR3 protein: CASRGGLFNSPLHF
J gene: TRBJ1-6
D gene: .
V gene: TRBV6-5
clone size: .

CDR3 DNA: TGTGCCAGCAGCGTAAATCAGGGAAGCACCGGGGAGCTGTTTTTT
CDR3 protein: CASSVNQGSTGELFF
J gene: TRBJ2-2
D gene: .
V gene: TRBV9
clone size: .

CDR3 DNA: TGTGCCAGCAGCTCACAGGGTCTGCCCAATCAGCCCCAGCATTTT
CDR3 protein: CASSSQGLPNQPQHF
J gene: TRBJ1-5
D gene: .
V gene: TRBV7-2
clone size: .

CDR3 DNA: TGTGCCAGCAGCGTCCGAGTCGCGGGATTAACAGATACGCAGTATTTT
CDR3 protein: CASSVRVAGLTDTQYF
J gene: TRBJ2-3
D gene: .
V gene: TRBV28
clone size: .

CDR3 DNA: TGCGCCAGCAGCCAACGCGGACAGAACACTGAAGCTTTCTTT
CDR3 protein: CASSQRGQNTEAFF
J gene: TRBJ1-1
D gene: .
V gene: TRBV4-1
clone size: .

CDR3 DNA: TGTGCCAGCAGCTTAGAAAGGGCTAACAATGAGCAGTTCTTC
CDR3 protein: CASSLERANNEQFF
J gene: TRBJ2-1
D gene: .
V gene: TRBV11-2
clone size: .

CDR3 DNA: TGCGCCAGCAGTGAGTTCAGGGAATGGGAGCAGTACTTC
CDR3 protein: CASSEFREWEQYF
J gene: TRBJ2-7
D gene: .
V gene: TRBV10-2
clone size: .

CDR3 DNA: TGTGCCAGCAGCTCCGGGACGGGAGTGACTAATGAAAAACTGTTTTTT
CDR3 protein: CASSSGTGVTNEKLFF
J gene: TRBJ1-4
D gene: .
V gene: TRBV7-2
clone size: few

CDR3 DNA: TGTGCCAGCAGCCAAGGATCTAGCGGACGCTACGAGCAGTACTTC
CDR3 protein: CASSQGSSGRYEQYF
J gene: TRBJ2-7
D gene: TRBD2
V gene: TRBV4-2
clone size: .

CDR3 DNA: TGTGCCAGCAGCCAAGATTGGGGGACTAGCGGGGAAGATACGCAGTATTTT
CDR3 protein: CASSQDWGTSGEDTQYF
J gene: TRBJ2-3
D gene: TRBD2
V gene: TRBV3-1/TRBV3-2
clone size: .

CDR3 DNA: TGTGCCACCAGCAGAGTAGGTCAGGGACTTAATGAAAAACTGTTTTTT
CDR3 protein: CATSRVGQGLNEKLFF
J gene: TRBJ1-4
D gene: .
V gene: TRBV15
clone size: once

CDR3 DNA: TGTGCCAGCTCACCAAACCACGCCGGCACTGAAGCTTTCTTT
CDR3 protein: CASSPNHAGTEAFF
J gene: TRBJ1-1
D gene: .
V gene: TRBV18
clone size: .

CDR3 DNA: TGTGCCAGCAGGGCACAGGGTCGGTACACTGAAGCTTTCTTT
CDR3 protein: CASRAQGRYTEAFF
J gene: TRBJ1-1
D gene: .
V gene: TRBV6-5
clone size: .

CDR3 DNA: TGTGCCAGCAGCCCGGGACAGGGGAGGGGGAATGAGCAGTTCTTC
CDR3 protein: CASSPGQGRGNEQFF
J gene: TRBJ2-1
D gene: TRBD1
V gene: TRBV7-8
clone size: once

CDR3 DNA: TGTGCCAGCGCCCCCGATTCGGACTATGGCTACACCTTC
CDR3 protein: CASAPDSDYGYTF
J gene: TRBJ1-2
D gene: .
V gene: TRBV7-9
clone size: .

CDR3 DNA: TGTGCCAGCAGCCTCGGGACAGGGGGGACTGAAGCTTTCTTT
CDR3 protein: CASSLGTGGTEAFF
J gene: TRBJ1-1
D gene: TRBD1
V gene: TRBV5-6
clone size: once

CDR3 DNA: TGTGCCAGCAGTTACTCAGGGGGCAATCAGCCCCAGCATTTT
CDR3 protein: CASSYSGGNQPQHF
J gene: TRBJ1-5
D gene: .
V gene: TRBV6-6
clone size: .

CDR3 DNA: TGTGCCATCAGTGAGAGACAGGGTAATGAGCAGTTCTTC
CDR3 protein: CAISERQGNEQFF
J gene: TRBJ2-1
D gene: TRBD1
V gene: TRBV10-3
clone size: .

CDR3 DNA: TGCGCCAGCAGCTTGGCGGCAGGTACCCCGAATTCACCCCTCCACTTT
CDR3 protein: CASSLAAGTPNSPLHF
J gene: TRBJ1-6
D gene: .
V gene: TRBV5-1
clone size: .

CDR3 DNA: TGCAGCGTTGTCACTAGCGGGCGCGGGGAGCTGTTTTTT
CDR3 protein: CSVVTSGRGELFF
J gene: TRBJ2-2
D gene: TRBD2
V gene: TRBV29-1
clone size: .

CDR3 DNA: TGTGCCAGCAGCTTGGGGGAAGGGACCCAGTACTTC
CDR3 protein: CASSLGEGTQYF
J gene: TRBJ2-5
D gene: .
V gene: TRBV5-5
clone size: .

CDR3 DNA: TGTGCCAGCAGCGTGGGGCATGACTTTGGCTACACCTTC
CDR3 protein: CASSVGHDFGYTF
J gene: TRBJ1-2
D gene: .
V gene: TRBV9
clone size: .

CDR3 DNA: TGTGCCAGCTCACCACGGGACACGAACACCGGGGAGCTGTTTTTT
CDR3 protein: CASSPRDTNTGELFF
J gene: TRBJ2-2
D gene: .
V gene: TRBV18
clone size: once

CDR3 DNA: TGCGCCAGCAGCACTGGACGTGGGACAGATAATGAAAAACTGTTTTTT
CDR3 protein: CASSTGRGTDNEKLFF
J gene: TRBJ1-4
D gene: TRBD1
V gene: TRBV5-1
clone size: .

CDR3 DNA: TGTGCCAGCAGCGCCGGACGAATGAACACTGAAGCTTTCTTT
CDR3 protein: CASSAGRMNTEAFF
J gene: TRBJ1-1
D gene: .
V gene: TRBV9
clone size: .

CDR3 DNA: TGTGCCACCTCGGAGGGCGGGGGGCAGGCCGGGGAGCTGTTTTTT
CDR3 protein: CATSEGGGQAGELFF
J gene: TRBJ2-2
D gene: TRBD2
V gene: TRBV15
clone size: .

CDR3 DNA: TGTGCCAGCAGCGCCTGGACAGACGATGGCTACACCTTC
CDR3 protein: CASSAWTDDGYTF
J gene: TRBJ1-2
D gene: .
V gene: TRBV3-1/TRBV3-2
clone size: few

CDR3 DNA: TGTGCCAGCAGTTACACTACAGGGGCGGATCAGCCCCAGCATTTT
CDR3 protein: CASSYTTGADQPQHF
J gene: TRBJ1-5
D gene: TRBD1
V gene: TRBV6-5
clone size: few

CDR3 DNA: TGTGCCAGCAGTGAAAACTTCCGGGACGGAGGGGATGGCTACACCTTC
CDR3 protein: CASSENFRDGGDGYTF
J gene: TRBJ1-2
D gene: .
V gene: TRBV28
clone size: .

CDR3 DNA: TGCGCCAGCAGCCACAGGGGGCGCATGAACACTGAAGCTTTCTTT
CDR3 protein: CASSHRGRMNTEAFF
J gene: TRBJ1-1
D gene: TRBD1
V gene: TRBV10-2
clone size: .

CDR3 DNA: TGTGCCAGCACGGACCCCGAGGTCCACGAGCAGTACTTC
CDR3 protein: CASTDPEVHEQYF
J gene: TRBJ2-7
D gene: .
V gene: TRBV2
clone size: .

CDR3 DNA: TGTGCCAGCAGTCTTCGGACAGTTGCAACTAATGAAAAACTGTTTTTT
CDR3 protein: CASSLRTVATNEKLFF
J gene: TRBJ1-4
D gene: .
V gene: TRBV6-6
clone size: .

CDR3 DNA: TGTGCCAGCAGTTTCCAGGGGACATCCACTGAAGCTTTCTTT
CDR3 protein: CASSFQGTSTEAFF
J gene: TRBJ1-1
D gene: .
V gene: TRBV6-2/TRBV6-3
clone size: .

CDR3 DNA: TGTGCCAGCAGTGAAGCACCCCGACTGAACTATGGCTACACCTTC
CDR3 protein: CASSEAPRLNYGYTF
J gene: TRBJ1-2
D gene: .
V gene: TRBV2
clone size: .

CDR3 DNA: TGTGCCAGCAGCTTAGATCTCGGAGTTTACAATGAGCAGTTCTTC
CDR3 protein: CASSLDLGVYNEQFF
J gene: TRBJ2-1
D gene: .
V gene: TRBV11-2
clone size: .

CDR3 DNA: TGCAGCGTTCTTCAGGTGCGGTTGGGCACTGAAGCTTTCTTT
CDR3 protein: CSVLQVRLGTEAFF
J gene: TRBJ1-1
D gene: .
V gene: TRBV29-1
clone size: .

CDR3 DNA: TGTGCCAGCAGTTATCGGGACACCTACAATGAGCAGTTCTTC
CDR3 protein: CASSYRDTYNEQFF
J gene: TRBJ2-1
D gene: .
V gene: TRBV27
clone size: .

CDR3 DNA: TGTGCCAGCAGTGAACGTCGAAACCTCAATCAGCCCCAGCATTTT
CDR3 protein: CASSERRNLNQPQHF
J gene: TRBJ1-5
D gene: .
V gene: TRBV6-1
clone size: .

CDR3 DNA: TGTGCCAGCAGTGGGAGCAAGATCTATAATTCACCCCTCCACTTT
CDR3 protein: CASSGSKIYNSPLHF
J gene: TRBJ1-6
D gene: .
V gene: TRBV2
clone size: .

CDR3 DNA: TGCAGCGTAGCCGCGGGTTATACTTCTGGGGCCAACGTCCTGACTTTC
CDR3 protein: CSVAAGYTSGANVLTF
J gene: TRBJ2-6
D gene: .
V gene: TRBV29-1
clone size: .

CDR3 DNA: TGTGCCAGCAGCAAGAGTGGGACTGTGAGCTCCTACGAGCAGTACTTC
CDR3 protein: CASSKSGTVSSYEQYF
J gene: TRBJ2-7
D gene: .
V gene: TRBV11-2
clone size: .

CDR3 DNA: TGTGCCAGTAGTAACCTGCCCCCCGGGCCGAACACTGAAGCTTTCTTT
CDR3 protein: CASSNLPPGPNTEAFF
J gene: TRBJ1-1
D gene: .
V gene: TRBV19
clone size: .

CDR3 DNA: TGTGCCAGCAGGAGGGACAGGTCCACAGATACGCAGTATTTT
CDR3 protein: CASRRDRSTDTQYF
J gene: TRBJ2-3
D gene: TRBD1
V gene: TRBV6-1
clone size: .

CDR3 DNA: TGTGCCAGCAGCGGGACAGTGTTACCTAACTATGGCTACACCTTC
CDR3 protein: CASSGTVLPNYGYTF
J gene: TRBJ1-2
D gene: TRBD1
V gene: TRBV11-2
clone size: .

CDR3 DNA: TGTGCCAGCAGGTCCGCGGGATCTGGAAACACCATATATTTT
CDR3 protein: CASRSAGSGNTIYF
J gene: TRBJ1-3
D gene: .
V gene: TRBV7-9
clone size: once